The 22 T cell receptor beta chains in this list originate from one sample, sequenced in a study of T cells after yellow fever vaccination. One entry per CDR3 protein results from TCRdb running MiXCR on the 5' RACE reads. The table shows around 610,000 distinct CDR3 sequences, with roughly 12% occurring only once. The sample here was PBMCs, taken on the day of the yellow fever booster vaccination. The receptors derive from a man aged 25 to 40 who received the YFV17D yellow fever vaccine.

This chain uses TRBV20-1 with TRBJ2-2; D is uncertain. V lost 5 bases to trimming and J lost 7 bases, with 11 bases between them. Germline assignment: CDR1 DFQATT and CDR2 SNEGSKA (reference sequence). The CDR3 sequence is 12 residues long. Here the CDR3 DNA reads TGCAGTGCTCCTCTAATGGGCGGGGAGCTGTTTTTT. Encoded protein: CSAPLMGGELFF.

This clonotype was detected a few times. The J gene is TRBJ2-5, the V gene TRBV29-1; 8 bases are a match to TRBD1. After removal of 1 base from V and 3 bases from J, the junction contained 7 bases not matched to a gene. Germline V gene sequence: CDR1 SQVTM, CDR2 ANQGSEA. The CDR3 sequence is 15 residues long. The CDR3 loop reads CSVEGADRAEETQYF. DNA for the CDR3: TGCAGCGTTGAAGGAGCGGACAGGGCCGAAGAGACCCAGTACTTC.

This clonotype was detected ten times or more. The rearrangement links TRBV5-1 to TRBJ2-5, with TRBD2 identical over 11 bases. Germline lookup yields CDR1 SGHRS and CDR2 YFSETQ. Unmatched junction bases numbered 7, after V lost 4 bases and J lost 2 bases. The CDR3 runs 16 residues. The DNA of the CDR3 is TGCGCCAGCAGCGACCCGACTAGCGGGATTCAAGAGACCCAGTACTTC. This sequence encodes CASSDPTSGIQETQYF.

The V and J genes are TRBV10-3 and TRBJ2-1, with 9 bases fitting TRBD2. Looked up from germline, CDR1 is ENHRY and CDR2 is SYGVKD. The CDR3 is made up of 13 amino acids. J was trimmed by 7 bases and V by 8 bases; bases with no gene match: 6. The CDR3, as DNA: TGTGCCATCGGGCGGGAGGGGGCGAATGAGCAGTTCTTC. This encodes CAIGREGANEQFF.

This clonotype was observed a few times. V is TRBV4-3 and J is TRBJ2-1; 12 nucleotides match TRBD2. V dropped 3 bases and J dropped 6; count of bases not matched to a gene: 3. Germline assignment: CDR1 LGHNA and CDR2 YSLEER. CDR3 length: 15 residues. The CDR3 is CASSQTSGSSNEQFF. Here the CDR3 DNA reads TGCGCCAGCAGCCAGACTAGCGGGAGCTCCAATGAGCAGTTCTTC.

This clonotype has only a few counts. The DNA for the CDR3 is TGTGCCAGCAGCCGTTCGCCAGGACTGGGACTAGCGGGAAAAAGTGGCGAGCAGTACTTC. Translation: CASSRSPGLGLAGKSGEQYF. This chain connects TRBV14 to TRBJ2-7, with 13 nucleotides matching TRBD2. CDR3 size: 20 residues. Germline CDR1 and CDR2: SGHDN and FVKESK. The V segment lost 4 bases and the J segment 6 bases; nucleotides outside the gene matches: 21.

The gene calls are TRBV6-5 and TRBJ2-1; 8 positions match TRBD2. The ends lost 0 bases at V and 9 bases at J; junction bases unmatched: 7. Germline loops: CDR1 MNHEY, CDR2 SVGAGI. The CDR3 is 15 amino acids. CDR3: CASSYSTGGPGEQFF. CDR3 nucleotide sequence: TGTGCCAGCAGTTACTCTACGGGAGGGCCTGGTGAGCAGTTCTTC.

CDR3 protein: CASRAGSQETQYF. The CDR3 nucleotides are TGCGCCAGCCGGGCAGGGTCGCAGGAGACCCAGTACTTC. This chain connects TRBV5-1 to TRBJ2-5, with D possibly TRBD1 on 5 matching bases. V lost 7 bases to trimming and J lost 5 bases, with 15 bases between them. CDR3 length equals 13 residues. Germline CDR1 SGHRS, CDR2 YFSETQ. Full variable domain (rest looked up from reference TRBV5-1 and TRBJ2-5): KAGVTQTPRYLIKTRGQQVTLSCSPISGHRSVSWYQQTPGQGLQFLFEYFSETQRNKGNFPGRFSGRQFSNSRSEMNVSTLELGDSALYLCASRAGSQETQYFGPGTRLLVL.

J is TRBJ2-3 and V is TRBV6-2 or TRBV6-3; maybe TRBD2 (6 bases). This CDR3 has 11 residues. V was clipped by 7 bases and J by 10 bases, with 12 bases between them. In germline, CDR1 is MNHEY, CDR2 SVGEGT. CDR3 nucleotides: TGTGCCAGCACCGACGGGACTGCGCAGTATTTT. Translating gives CASTDGTAQYF.

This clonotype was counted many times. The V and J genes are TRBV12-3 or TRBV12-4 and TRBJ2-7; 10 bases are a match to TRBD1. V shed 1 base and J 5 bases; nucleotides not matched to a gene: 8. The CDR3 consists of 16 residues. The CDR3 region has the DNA TGTGCCAGCAGTTTAGGTTCCGGGACAGGGGCCCACGAGCAGTACTTC. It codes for CASSLGSGTGAHEQYF.

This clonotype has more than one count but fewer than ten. The CDR3 protein is CASSYSGTSYEQYF. The CDR3, as DNA: TGTGCCAGCAGTTACTCGGGCACATCTTACGAGCAGTACTTC. V gene TRBV6-5 combines with J gene TRBJ2-7; D not certain. V lost 0 bases and J 4 bases, leaving 10 bases between the germline ends. This CDR3 is built from 14 residues. The germline gives CDR1 MNHEY, CDR2 SVGAGI.

The CDR3 DNA follows: TGTGCAGCAAAGGGGACTATGAACACTGAAGCTTTCTTT. As protein: CAAKGTMNTEAFF. The chain has TRBV24-1 and TRBJ1-1, with a tentative D call TRBD1 (5 bases). There are 13 residues in the CDR3. Germline loops: CDR1 KGHDR, CDR2 SFDVKD.

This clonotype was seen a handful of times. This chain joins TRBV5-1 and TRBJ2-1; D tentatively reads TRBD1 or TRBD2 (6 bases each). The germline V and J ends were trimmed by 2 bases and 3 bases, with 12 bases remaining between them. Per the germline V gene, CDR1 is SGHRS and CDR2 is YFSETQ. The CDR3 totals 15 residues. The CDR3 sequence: CASSLIGGLYNEQFF. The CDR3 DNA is TGCGCCAGCAGCTTAATTGGGGGGCTCTACAATGAGCAGTTCTTC.

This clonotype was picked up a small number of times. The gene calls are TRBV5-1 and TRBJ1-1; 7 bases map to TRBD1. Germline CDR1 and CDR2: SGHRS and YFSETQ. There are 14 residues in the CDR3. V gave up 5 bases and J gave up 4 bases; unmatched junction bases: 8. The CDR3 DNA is TGCGCCAGCAGTTCCCGACAGGGCCTCACTGAAGCTTTCTTT. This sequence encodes CASSSRQGLTEAFF.

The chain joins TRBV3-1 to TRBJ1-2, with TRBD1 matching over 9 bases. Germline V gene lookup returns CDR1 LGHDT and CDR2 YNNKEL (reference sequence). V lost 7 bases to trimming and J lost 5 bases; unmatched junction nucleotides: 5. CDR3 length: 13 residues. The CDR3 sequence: CASNPGTGYGYTF. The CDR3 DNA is TGTGCCAGCAACCCCGGGACAGGGTATGGCTACACCTTC.

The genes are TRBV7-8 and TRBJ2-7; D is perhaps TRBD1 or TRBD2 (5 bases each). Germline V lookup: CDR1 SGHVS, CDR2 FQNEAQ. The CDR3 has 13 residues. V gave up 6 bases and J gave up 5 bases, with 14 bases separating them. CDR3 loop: CASSSIGTHEQYF. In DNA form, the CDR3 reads TGTGCCAGCAGTTCTATCGGGACCCACGAGCAGTACTTC.

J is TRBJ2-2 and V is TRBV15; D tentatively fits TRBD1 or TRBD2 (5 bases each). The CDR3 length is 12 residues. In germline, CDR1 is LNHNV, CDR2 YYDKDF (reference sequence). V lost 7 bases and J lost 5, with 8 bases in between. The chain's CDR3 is CATMGRTGELFF. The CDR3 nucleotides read TGTGCCACCATGGGACGGACCGGGGAGCTGTTTTTT.

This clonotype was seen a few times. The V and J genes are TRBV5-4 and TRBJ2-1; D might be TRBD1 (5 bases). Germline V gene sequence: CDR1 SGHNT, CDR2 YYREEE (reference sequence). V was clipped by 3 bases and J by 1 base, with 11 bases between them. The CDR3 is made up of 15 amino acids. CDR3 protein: CASSSTGKSYNEQFF. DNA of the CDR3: TGTGCCAGCAGCTCTACAGGAAAATCCTACAATGAGCAGTTCTTC.

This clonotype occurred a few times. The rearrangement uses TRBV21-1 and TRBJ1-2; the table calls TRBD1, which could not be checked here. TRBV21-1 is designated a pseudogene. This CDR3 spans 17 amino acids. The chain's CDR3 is CASTKMTEGAGDYGYTF. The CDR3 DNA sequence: TGTGCCAGCACCAAAATGACGGAAGGGGCAGGAGACTATGGCTACACCTTC.

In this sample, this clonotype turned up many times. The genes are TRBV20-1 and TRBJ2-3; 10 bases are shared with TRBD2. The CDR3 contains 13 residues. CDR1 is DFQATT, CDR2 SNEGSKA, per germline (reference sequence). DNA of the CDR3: TGCAGCATCGTAGCGGGAGGTCGGGATACGCAGTATTTT. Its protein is CSIVAGGRDTQYF.

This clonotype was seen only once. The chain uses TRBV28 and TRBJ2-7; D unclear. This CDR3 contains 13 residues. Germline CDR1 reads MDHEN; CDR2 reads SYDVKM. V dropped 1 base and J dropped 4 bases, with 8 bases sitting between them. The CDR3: CASSLLVGYEQYF. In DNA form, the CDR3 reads TGTGCCAGCAGTTTATTGGTGGGTTACGAGCAGTACTTC. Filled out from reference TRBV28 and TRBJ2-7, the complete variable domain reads DVKVTQSSRYLVKRTGEKVFLECVQDMDHENMFWYRQDPGLGLRLIYFSYDVKMKEKGDIPEGYSVSREKKERFSLILESASTNQTSMYLCASSLLVGYEQYFGPGTRLTVT.

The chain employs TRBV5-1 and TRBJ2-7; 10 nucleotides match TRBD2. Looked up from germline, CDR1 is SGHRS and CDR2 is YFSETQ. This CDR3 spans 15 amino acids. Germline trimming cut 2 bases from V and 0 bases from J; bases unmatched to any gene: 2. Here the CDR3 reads CASSLLAGNSYEQYF. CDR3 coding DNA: TGCGCCAGCAGCTTACTAGCGGGAAACTCCTACGAGCAGTACTTC.